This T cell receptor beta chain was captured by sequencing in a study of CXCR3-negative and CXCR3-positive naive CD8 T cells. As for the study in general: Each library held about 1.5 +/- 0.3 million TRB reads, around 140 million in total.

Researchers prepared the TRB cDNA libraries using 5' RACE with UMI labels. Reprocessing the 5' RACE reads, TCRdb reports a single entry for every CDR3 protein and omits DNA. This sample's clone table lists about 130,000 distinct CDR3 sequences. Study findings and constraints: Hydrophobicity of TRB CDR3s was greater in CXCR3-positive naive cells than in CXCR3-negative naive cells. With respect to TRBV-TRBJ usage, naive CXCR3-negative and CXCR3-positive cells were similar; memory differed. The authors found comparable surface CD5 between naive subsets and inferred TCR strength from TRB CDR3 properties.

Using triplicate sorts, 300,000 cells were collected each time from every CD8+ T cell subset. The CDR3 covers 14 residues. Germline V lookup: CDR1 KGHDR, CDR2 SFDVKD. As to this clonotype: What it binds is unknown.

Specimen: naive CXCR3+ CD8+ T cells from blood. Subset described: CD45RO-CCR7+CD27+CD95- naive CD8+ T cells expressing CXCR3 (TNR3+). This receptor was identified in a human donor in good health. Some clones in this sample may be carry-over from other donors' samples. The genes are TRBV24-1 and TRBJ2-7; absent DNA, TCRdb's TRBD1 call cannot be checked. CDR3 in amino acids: CATYARAGVYEQYF.